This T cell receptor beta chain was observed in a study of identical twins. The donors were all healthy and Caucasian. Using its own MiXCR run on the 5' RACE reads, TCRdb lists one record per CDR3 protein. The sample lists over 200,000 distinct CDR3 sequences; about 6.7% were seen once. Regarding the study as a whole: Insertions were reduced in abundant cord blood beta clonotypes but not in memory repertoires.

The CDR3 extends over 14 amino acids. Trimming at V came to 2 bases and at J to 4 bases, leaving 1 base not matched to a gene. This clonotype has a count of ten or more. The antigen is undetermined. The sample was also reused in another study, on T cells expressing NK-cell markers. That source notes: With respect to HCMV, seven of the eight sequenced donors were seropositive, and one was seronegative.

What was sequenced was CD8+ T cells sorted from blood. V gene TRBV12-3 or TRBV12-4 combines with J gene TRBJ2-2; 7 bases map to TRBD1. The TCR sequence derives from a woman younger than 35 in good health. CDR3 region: CASSLRGRTGELFF. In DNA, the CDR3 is TGTGCCAGCAGTTTAAGGGGGCGCACCGGGGAGCTGTTTTTT.